The 4 T cell receptor beta chains below were found in one sample sequenced in a study of beta chain features in type 1 diabetes. The isolated RNA, all of it, was reverse transcribed, so expressed TCRB transcripts were what got sequenced. TCRdb's table, derived via immunoSEQ multiplex PCR, lists solely in-frame clones and lacks some. The sample yields about 470,000 clones, around 30% seen once. Sequences were obtained from naive CD4+ T cells from blood. These receptors came from a man between 18 and 35 years old in good health.

This clone was found a few times. The gene calls are TRBV27 and TRBJ2-7, with 8 bases that match TRBD2. V dropped 2 bases and J dropped 4; count of bases not matched to a gene: 13. CDR1 is MNHEY and CDR2 is SMNVEV in the germline V gene (reference sequence). The CDR3 totals 17 residues. The CDR3: CASSLVWREDYPYEQYF. CDR3 nucleotides: TGTGCCAGCAGTTTAGTCTGGCGGGAGGATTACCCTTACGAGCAGTACTTC.

This chain uses TRBV5-6 with TRBJ2-4; D may be TRBD1 or TRBD2 (5 bases each). Per the germline V gene, CDR1 is SGHDT and CDR2 is YYEEEE. CDR3 size: 15 residues. The V end lost 4 bases, the J end lost 6 bases, and 17 bases lay between the germline ends. As DNA, the CDR3 is TGTGCCAGCAGCCTGGTCGGGGCGGTTGGAAACATTCAGTACTTC. The encoded protein is CASSLVGAVGNIQYF.

This chain connects TRBV28 to TRBJ2-7, with D tentatively TRBD1 (6 bases). The CDR3 runs 13 residues. Trimming removed 7 bases from V and 6 bases from J, with 16 bases in between. The V gene's germline CDR1 is MDHEN and CDR2 SYDVKM. CDR3 sequence reads: CASKEGGWREQYF. CDR3 nucleotides: TGTGCCAGCAAGGAAGGGGGATGGCGCGAGCAGTACTTC.

The V call is TRBV27, the J call TRBJ2-2; no firm D call. Germline-derived CDR1 and CDR2 are MNHEY and SMNVEV (reference sequence). The CDR3 sequence is 13 residues long. The germline V and J ends were trimmed by 6 bases and 6 bases, with 11 bases remaining between them. The CDR3 region has the DNA TGTGCCAGCAGCGGGCCCCTCCCCGGGGAGCTGTTTTTT. Its protein is CASSGPLPGELFF.